This record concerns one T cell receptor (beta chain) sequence. As yet, its antigen is unknown. These data belong to a study of beta chain features in type 1 diabetes. Each sorted fraction was over 95% pure. Study-level results: HLA influence on TCRB rearrangement stayed unresolved here. Moderate but significant shortening of TCRB CDR3s was recorded in all four CD4+ subsets from Type 1 diabetes patients.

Expressed TCRB transcripts got sequenced, as all isolated RNA was reverse transcribed. Only in-frame clones appear in the TCRdb table, and some are missing; sequencing was by immunoSEQ multiplex PCR. The sample consists of around 46,000 clones, about 48% of them appearing once. The source of this sequence is a man younger than 45 with type 1 diabetes. The specimen was stem cell memory CD4+ T cells from blood.

CDR3 in DNA: TGTGCCAGCAGGCAGAGCGGACGGGCCTACGAGCAGTACTTC. This encodes CASRQSGRAYEQYF. The rearrangement uses TRBV14 and TRBJ2-7; TRBD2 is a possible D gene (5 bases). The CDR3 extends over 14 amino acids. CDR1 is SGHDN, CDR2 FVKESK, per germline. V was trimmed by 6 bases and J by 2 bases, leaving 14 bases between them.